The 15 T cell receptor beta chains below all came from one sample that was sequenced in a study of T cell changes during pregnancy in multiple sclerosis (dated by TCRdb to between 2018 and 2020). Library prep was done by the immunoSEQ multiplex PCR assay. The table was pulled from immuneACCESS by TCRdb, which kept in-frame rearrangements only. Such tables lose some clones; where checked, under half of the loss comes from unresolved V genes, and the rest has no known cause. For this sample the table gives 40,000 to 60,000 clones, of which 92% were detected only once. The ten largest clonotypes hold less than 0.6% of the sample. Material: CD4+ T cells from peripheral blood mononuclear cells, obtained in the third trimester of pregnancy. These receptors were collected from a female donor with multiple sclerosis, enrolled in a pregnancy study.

In DNA form, the CDR3 reads TGTGCCAGCAGCTCAGTCGGGGGGACCACAGATACGCAGTATTTT. Residues: CASSSVGGTTDTQYF. This rearrangement joins TRBV7-6 to TRBJ2-3; 7 nucleotides match TRBD2. Per germline, CDR1 SGHVS and CDR2 FNYEAQ. The CDR3 length is 15 residues. V was pared by 4 bases and J by 2 bases, with 6 bases of the junction left unmatched.

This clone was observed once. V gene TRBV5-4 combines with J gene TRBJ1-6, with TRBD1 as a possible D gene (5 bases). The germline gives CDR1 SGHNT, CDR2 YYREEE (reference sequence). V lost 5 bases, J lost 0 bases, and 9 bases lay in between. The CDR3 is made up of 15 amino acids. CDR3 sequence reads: CASSSQGSYNSPLHF. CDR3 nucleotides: TGTGCCAGCAGTTCGCAGGGCTCCTATAATTCACCCCTCCACTTT.

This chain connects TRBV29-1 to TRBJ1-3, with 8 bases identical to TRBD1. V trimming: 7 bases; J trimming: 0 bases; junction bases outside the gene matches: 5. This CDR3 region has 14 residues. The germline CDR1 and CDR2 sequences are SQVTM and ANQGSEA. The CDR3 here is CSAGQGVSGNTIYF. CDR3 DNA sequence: TGCAGCGCAGGACAGGGCGTCTCTGGAAACACCATATATTTT.

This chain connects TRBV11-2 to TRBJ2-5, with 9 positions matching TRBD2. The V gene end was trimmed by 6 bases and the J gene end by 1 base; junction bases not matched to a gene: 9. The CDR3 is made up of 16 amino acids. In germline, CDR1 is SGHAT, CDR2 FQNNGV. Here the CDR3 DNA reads TGTGCCAGCAGATCATTAGCGGGGGAACTCCAAGAGACCCAGTACTTC. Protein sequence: CASRSLAGELQETQYF.

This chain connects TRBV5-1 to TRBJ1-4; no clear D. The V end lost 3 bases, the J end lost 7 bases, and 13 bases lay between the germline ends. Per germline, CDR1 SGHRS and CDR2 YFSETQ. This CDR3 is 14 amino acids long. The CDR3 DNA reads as TGCGCCAGCAGCTCGGCGGGCTTGACTGAAAAACTGTTTTTT. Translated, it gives CASSSAGLTEKLFF.

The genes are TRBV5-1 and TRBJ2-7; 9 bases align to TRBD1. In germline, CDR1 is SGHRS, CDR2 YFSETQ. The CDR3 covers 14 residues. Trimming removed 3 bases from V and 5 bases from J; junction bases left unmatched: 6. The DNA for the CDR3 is TGCGCCAGCAGCTCCGGGACAGGGCCGGACGAGCAGTACTTC. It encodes CASSSGTGPDEQYF.

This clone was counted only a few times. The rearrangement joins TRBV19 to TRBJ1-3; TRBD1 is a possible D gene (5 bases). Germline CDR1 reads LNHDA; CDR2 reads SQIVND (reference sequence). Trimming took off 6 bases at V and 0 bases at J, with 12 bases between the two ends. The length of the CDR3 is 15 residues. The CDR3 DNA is TGTGCCAGTAGGGCTCAGGGATTCTCTGGAAACACCATATATTTT. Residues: CASRAQGFSGNTIYF. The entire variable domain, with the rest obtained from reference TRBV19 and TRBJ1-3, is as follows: DGGITQSPKYLFRKEGQNVTLSCEQNLNHDAMYWYRQDPGQGLRLIYYSQIVNDFQKGDIAEGYSVSREKKESFPLTVTSAQKNPTAFYLCASRAQGFSGNTIYFGEGSWLTVV.

The CDR3 DNA reads as TGTGCCAGCAGTTACTCGTGGGAGCCTAATTCACCCCTCCACTTT. It specifies CASSYSWEPNSPLHF. The chain combines TRBV6-5 with TRBJ1-6; D not certain. Per the germline V gene, CDR1 is MNHEY and CDR2 is SVGAGI. This CDR3 is built from 15 residues. Trimming cost V 0 bases and J 6 bases, with 9 bases left between them.

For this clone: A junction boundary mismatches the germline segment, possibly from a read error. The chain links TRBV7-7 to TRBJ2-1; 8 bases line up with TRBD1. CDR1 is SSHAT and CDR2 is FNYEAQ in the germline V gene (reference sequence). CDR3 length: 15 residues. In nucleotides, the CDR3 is TGTGCTAGCAGCTTCGGGACAGGAGATTACAATGAGCAGTTCTTC. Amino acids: CASSFGTGDYNEQFF.

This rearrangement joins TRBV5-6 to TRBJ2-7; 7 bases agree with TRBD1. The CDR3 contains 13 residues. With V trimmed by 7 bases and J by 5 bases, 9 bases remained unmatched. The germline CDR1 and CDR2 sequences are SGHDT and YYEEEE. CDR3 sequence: CASRRKGGNEQYF. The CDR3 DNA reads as TGTGCCAGCCGCCGGAAAGGGGGCAACGAGCAGTACTTC.

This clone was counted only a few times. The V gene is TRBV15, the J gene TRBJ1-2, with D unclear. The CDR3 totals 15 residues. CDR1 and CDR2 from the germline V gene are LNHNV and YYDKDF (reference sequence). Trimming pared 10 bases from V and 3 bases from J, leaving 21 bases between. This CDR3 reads CASQREQRRDYGYTF. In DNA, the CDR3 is TGTGCCAGCCAACGGGAGCAGAGAAGGGACTATGGCTACACCTTC.

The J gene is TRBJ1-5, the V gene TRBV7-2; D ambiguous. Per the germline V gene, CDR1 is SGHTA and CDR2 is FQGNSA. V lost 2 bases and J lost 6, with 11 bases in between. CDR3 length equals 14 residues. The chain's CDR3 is CASSLSGMGQPQHF. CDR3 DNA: TGTGCCAGCAGCTTATCAGGAATGGGTCAGCCCCAGCATTTT.

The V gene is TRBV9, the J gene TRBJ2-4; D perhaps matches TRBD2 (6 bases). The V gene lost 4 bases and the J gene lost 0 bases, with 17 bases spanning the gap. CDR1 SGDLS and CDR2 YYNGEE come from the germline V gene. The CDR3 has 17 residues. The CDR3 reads CASSSHSGSLAKNIQYF. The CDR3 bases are TGTGCCAGCAGCTCTCATAGCGGCTCACTAGCCAAAAACATTCAGTACTTC.

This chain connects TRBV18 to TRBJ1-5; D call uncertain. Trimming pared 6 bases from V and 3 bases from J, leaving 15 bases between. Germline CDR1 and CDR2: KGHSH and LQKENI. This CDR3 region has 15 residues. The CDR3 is CASSPDSAPNQPQHF. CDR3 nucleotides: TGTGCCAGCTCCCCGGACTCAGCCCCCAATCAGCCCCAGCATTTT.

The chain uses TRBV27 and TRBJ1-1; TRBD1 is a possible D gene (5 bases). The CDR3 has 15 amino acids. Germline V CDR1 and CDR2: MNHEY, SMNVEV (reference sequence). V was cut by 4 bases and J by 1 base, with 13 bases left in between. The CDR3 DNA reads TGTGCCAGCAGTTCTAGGGGACTTTCGAACACTGAAGCTTTCTTT. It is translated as CASSSRGLSNTEAFF.